The 25 T cell receptor beta chains below were found in one sample sequenced in a study of regulatory T cells in long-lasting Graves disease. Time point in this sample: newly diagnosed GD, antithyroid drugs for less than 3 months. The TCR library was made from RNA extracted from PBMCs. Relying on iRepertoire HTBI primers and Arm-PCR of CDR3 regions, the team built TCR beta libraries. TCRdb redid the calling of the multiplex PCR reads with MiXCR, one entry per CDR3 protein. The repertoire holds 450,000 to 600,000 distinct CDR3 sequences, 13% seen once, with under 10% in the top ten. The sample was also reused in another study, on T cells in Graves' hyperthyroidism and ophthalmopathy.

Specimen: peripheral blood mononuclear cells (PBMCs), collected at new diagnosis, from a patient treated with antithyroid drugs. These receptors were taken from a man between 25 and 39 years old with Graves disease.

This clonotype was counted many times. This chain links TRBV10-3 with TRBJ1-2; D is unclear. Germline V CDR1 and CDR2: ENHRY, SYGVKD. CDR3 length: 15 amino acids. Trimming shortened V by 2 bases and J by 4 bases, and 14 bases separated the two germline ends. As DNA, the CDR3 is TGTGCCATCAGTGAGAATGGCCGCCCGGGCTATGGCTACACCTTC. This translates into CAISENGRPGYGYTF.

Ten or more counts support this clonotype. The chain is built from TRBV10-1 and TRBJ2-7; D remains unclear. The CDR3 runs 14 residues. The V gene's germline CDR1 is WNHNN and CDR2 SYGVQD (reference sequence). Trimming removed 2 bases at V and 2 bases at J, with 10 bases between. CDR3 bases: TGCGCCAGCAGTGAGAGTGGACGTGCCTACGAGCAGTACTTC. Translation: CASSESGRAYEQYF.

The chain joins TRBV20-1 to TRBJ2-7; 8 bases agree with TRBD2. Germline CDR1 DFQATT, CDR2 SNEGSKA (reference sequence). CDR3 length equals 14 residues. V gave up 2 bases and J gave up 3 bases; unmatched junction bases: 6. The DNA of the CDR3 is TGCAGTGCTAGAAAGGGACTAGGGATCTACGAGCAGTACTTC. It codes for CSARKGLGIYEQYF.

This clonotype appeared many times. This chain connects TRBV24-1 to TRBJ1-1, with D uncertain. V dropped 2 bases and J dropped 5 bases, with 11 bases sitting between them. The CDR3 totals 14 residues. Germline V gives CDR1 KGHDR, CDR2 SFDVKD. The CDR3 sequence: CATSDSRGKTEAFF. CDR3 nucleotide sequence: TGTGCCACCAGTGATTCTCGGGGAAAAACTGAAGCTTTCTTT.

The table lists this clonotype with many counts. The genes are TRBV7-2 and TRBJ2-2; TRBD2 agrees at 7 bases. The ends lost 1 base at V and 0 bases at J; junction bases unmatched: 2. CDR1 is SGHTA, CDR2 FQGNSA, per germline. The CDR3 length is 16 residues. The CDR3 region has the DNA TGTGCCAGCAGCTTAGTTGCGGGAGCGAACACCGGGGAGCTGTTTTTT. Translation: CASSLVAGANTGELFF.

The chain uses TRBV3-1 and TRBJ2-2; tentatively, D is TRBD2 (6 bases). The ends were cut back, 4 bases at V and 8 bases at J, with 14 bases in the middle. The CDR3 runs to 14 residues. The germline V gene has CDR1 LGHDT and CDR2 YNNKEL (reference sequence). For the CDR3, the DNA is TGTGCCAGCAGCCCCTCCGGGGGTAAAGGGGAGCTGTTTTTT. Its protein product is CASSPSGGKGELFF.

This clonotype was counted at least ten times. This chain joins TRBV20-1 and TRBJ2-1; D is possibly TRBD1 (6 bases). The germline CDR1 and CDR2 sequences are DFQATT and SNEGSKA (reference sequence). The CDR3 covers 13 residues. V lost 4 bases to trimming and J lost 2 bases, with 9 bases between them. CDR3 sequence reads: CSAKDRTYNEQFF. CDR3 in DNA: TGCAGTGCTAAGGACAGAACCTACAATGAGCAGTTCTTC.

In this sample, this clonotype turned up many times. The rearrangement uses TRBV30 and TRBJ2-5; 8 positions match TRBD2. The germline V gene encodes CDR1 GTSNPN and CDR2 SVGIG (reference sequence). This CDR3 is 15 amino acids long. The V segment lost 0 bases and the J segment 0 bases; nucleotides outside the gene matches: 3. CDR3 bases: TGTGCCTGGAGTGTTCCGGGGGGGGACCAAGAGACCCAGTACTTC. This translates into CAWSVPGGDQETQYF.

The chain joins TRBV19 to TRBJ2-5; maybe TRBD1 (6 bases). The CDR3 totals 13 residues. V was cut by 6 bases and J by 4 bases, with 12 bases left in between. The germline V gene has CDR1 LNHDA and CDR2 SQIVND (reference sequence). DNA for the CDR3: TGTGCCAGTAGACAGGGTCAGGCAGAGACCCAGTACTTC. Translation: CASRQGQAETQYF.

This clonotype was detected ten times or more. The J gene is TRBJ2-1, the V gene TRBV5-1; TRBD1 might be the D (5 bases). With 0 bases removed from V and 7 bases from J, the gap between germline ends came to 23 bases. Germline CDR1 and CDR2: SGHRS and YFSETQ. The CDR3 spans 18 residues. CDR3 amino acids: CASSLDPVQAPPENEQFF. In nucleotides, the CDR3 is TGCGCCAGCAGCTTGGACCCGGTACAGGCTCCCCCTGAAAATGAGCAGTTCTTC.

This clonotype has just a few counts. The chain uses TRBV9 and TRBJ2-5, with 7 bases matching TRBD1. The CDR3 totals 15 residues. CDR1 and CDR2 (germline): SGDLS, YYNGEE. With V trimmed by 4 bases and J by 3 bases, 9 bases remained unmatched. The CDR3 reads CASSPRTGTEETQYF. DNA of the CDR3: TGTGCCAGCAGCCCTAGAACCGGGACAGAAGAGACCCAGTACTTC. The full variable domain, in which reference TRBV9 and TRBJ2-5 provide the parts outside the CDR3, is DSGVTQTPKHLITATGQRVTLRCSPRSGDLSVYWYQQSLDQGLQFLIQYYNGEERAKGNILERFSAQQFPDLHSELNLSSLELGDSALYFCASSPRTGTEETQYFGPGTRLLVL.

This clonotype showed up just a few times. The rearrangement uses TRBV6-1 and TRBJ2-5; 10 nucleotides match TRBD2. The V and J ends lost 3 bases and 2 bases, in that order; junction bases with no gene match: 6. The CDR3 length is 16 residues. CDR1 and CDR2 (germline): MNHNS, SASEGT. CDR3 in amino acids: CASSENGLAVQETQYF. In nucleotides, the CDR3 is TGTGCCAGCAGTGAGAACGGACTAGCGGTACAAGAGACCCAGTACTTC.

The chain joins TRBV24-1 to TRBJ2-3; 7 bases match TRBD1. The CDR3 runs 16 residues. The J segment lost 6 bases and the V segment lost 9 bases, leaving 17 bases of the junction unmatched. Germline V lookup: CDR1 KGHDR, CDR2 SFDVKD. For the CDR3, the DNA is TGTGCCACCGAAGGCCAAAATCCCACAGGGGCCGATACGCAGTATTTT. It codes for CATEGQNPTGADTQYF.

This CDR3 reads CASSTKQGPYNEQFF. The DNA for the CDR3 is TGTGCCAGCAGCACCAAACAGGGACCCTACAATGAGCAGTTCTTC. This chain links TRBV18 with TRBJ2-1; D perhaps matches TRBD1 (6 bases). The germline V and J ends were trimmed by 8 bases and 2 bases, with 16 bases remaining between them. The CDR3 is made up of 15 amino acids. Germline CDR1 is KGHSH and CDR2 is LQKENI.

V is TRBV3-1 and J is TRBJ2-1; D not resolved. There are 14 residues in the CDR3. The germline V gene has CDR1 LGHDT and CDR2 YNNKEL (reference sequence). The germline V and J ends were trimmed by 8 bases and 0 bases, with 11 bases remaining between them. CDR3 sequence reads: CASGRVTSYNEQFF. CDR3 sequence (DNA): TGTGCCAGCGGCCGGGTGACCTCCTACAATGAGCAGTTCTTC.

This clonotype was observed at least ten times. The genes are TRBV19 and TRBJ1-5, with D tentatively TRBD1 (5 bases). The germline V gene has CDR1 LNHDA and CDR2 SQIVND (reference sequence). The CDR3 totals 14 residues. V was trimmed by 4 bases and J by 3 bases, leaving 10 bases between them. CDR3 amino acids: CASSTPGLNQPQHF. The CDR3 DNA is TGTGCCAGTAGTACTCCGGGGCTCAATCAGCCCCAGCATTTT.

This clonotype was recorded many times. V usage is TRBV11-2 and J usage is TRBJ2-5, with D maybe TRBD1 (6 bases). V dropped 6 bases and J dropped 2 bases, with 13 bases sitting between them. The length of the CDR3 is 14 residues. CDR1 is SGHAT, CDR2 FQNNGV, per germline. CDR3: CASSPTGLQETQYF. The CDR3 DNA sequence: TGTGCCAGCAGTCCTACAGGGTTACAAGAGACCCAGTACTTC.

Only a few counts were recorded for this clonotype. This chain links TRBV11-2 with TRBJ2-1, with D possibly being TRBD1 or TRBD2 (5 bases each). Germline V CDR1 and CDR2: SGHAT, FQNNGV. This CDR3 is built from 13 residues. Trimming removed 3 bases at V and 16 bases at J, with 19 bases between. In DNA form, the CDR3 reads TGTGCCAGCAGCTTCTCGGGGCCGATTTTCCCCTTCTTC. It is translated as CASSFSGPIFPFF.

Many counts were recorded for this clonotype. The J gene is TRBJ1-2, the V gene TRBV27; D gene ambiguous. V was trimmed by 6 bases and J by 1 base, leaving 9 bases between them. In germline, CDR1 is MNHEY, CDR2 SMNVEV (reference sequence). The CDR3 length is 13 residues. The CDR3 loop reads CASSPLDNYGYTF. DNA of the CDR3: TGTGCCAGCAGCCCTCTGGATAACTATGGCTACACCTTC.

Only a few counts were recorded for this clonotype. Being one base from a much bigger clone, this may be a read error. In DNA form, the CDR3 reads TGTGCCAGCGGTTCCCCCGCGCAGGACGGGAGGAACATTCAGTACTTC. As protein: CASGSPAQDGRNIQYF. The V call is TRBV28, the J call TRBJ2-4; 7 bases fit TRBD2. The CDR3 is 16 amino acids. Germline V gene sequence: CDR1 MDHEN, CDR2 SYDVKM. The ends lost 8 bases at V and 7 bases at J; junction bases unmatched: 17.

This clonotype was counted many times. J is TRBJ2-1 and V is TRBV12-3 or TRBV12-4; 7 bases match TRBD2. The CDR3 consists of 14 residues. V lost 5 bases to trimming and J lost 13 bases; unmatched junction nucleotides: 14. CDR3 sequence: CASSLTPRDYEQFF. For the CDR3, the DNA is TGTGCCAGCAGTCTTACGCCCCGGGACTACGAACAGTTCTTC.

This clonotype was counted at least ten times. The rearrangement joins TRBV12-3 or TRBV12-4 to TRBJ1-2; perhaps TRBD1 as D (5 bases). CDR3 length: 13 residues. V was shortened by 5 bases and J by 6 bases, with 13 bases between the two germline ends. CDR3 sequence (DNA): TGTGCCAGCAGTGGACACCTTCTCGATGGCTACACCTTC. It translates to CASSGHLLDGYTF.

The chain employs TRBV28 and TRBJ1-1; tentatively, D is TRBD1 (6 bases). The CDR3 runs 14 residues. Germline V gives CDR1 MDHEN, CDR2 SYDVKM. V lost 3 bases and J lost 10, with 18 bases in between. CDR3 residues: CASSFIRRGSGAFF. In DNA, the CDR3 is TGTGCCAGCAGTTTCATCAGGAGGGGGAGCGGAGCTTTCTTT.

This sequence joins TRBV18 and TRBJ1-2; D is ambiguous. The CDR3 loop spans 15 amino acids. V shed 1 base and J shed 5 bases, with 14 bases lying between them. From germline, CDR1 is KGHSH and CDR2 LQKENI. The CDR3, as DNA: TGTGCCAGCTCACCACGTACCTTGGTGGGATATGGCTACACCTTC. The encoded protein is CASSPRTLVGYGYTF. Drawing the rest from reference TRBV18 and TRBJ1-2, the complete variable domain is NAGVMQNPRHLVRRRGQEARLRCSPMKGHSHVYWYRQLPEEGLKFMVYLQKENIIDESGMPKERFSAEFPKEGPSILRIQQVVRGDSAAYFCASSPRTLVGYGYTFGSGTRLTVV.

The V and J genes are TRBV9 and TRBJ2-4; 10 bases are a match to TRBD2. Germline CDR1 SGDLS, CDR2 YYNGEE. The CDR3 extends over 15 amino acids. The trim removed 0 bases at V and 8 bases at J, leaving 5 bases unmatched. The DNA of the CDR3 is TGTGCCAGCAGCGTAGAAGCGAGCGGGAGGGACATTCAGTACTTC. This sequence encodes CASSVEASGRDIQYF.